A single sample gave rise to the 11 T cell receptor beta chains below, sequenced in a study of chemoradiotherapy in HPV16-positive cancers. Sequencing was performed with immunoSEQ multiplex PCR; in TCRdb, only in-frame clones are kept and a portion is missing. The table records fewer than 30,000 clones, roughly 94% of them present only once. This specimen was taken from a patient who underwent chemoradiotherapy. These receptor sequences come from a human donor with HPV-associated anogenital cancer.

The genes are TRBV6-1 and TRBJ2-5; TRBD2 matches at 10 bases. With V trimmed by 3 bases and J by 4 bases, 8 bases remained unmatched. Germline CDR1 MNHNS, CDR2 SASEGT. The CDR3 is made up of 16 amino acids. CDR3 nucleotides: TGTGCCAGCAGTGATCAACCGGGACTAGCGTCAGAGACCCAGTACTTC. Protein sequence: CASSDQPGLASETQYF.

J is TRBJ1-4 and V is TRBV15; possible D gene TRBD1, 6 bases. The ends were cut back, 0 bases at V and 5 bases at J, with 13 bases in the middle. The CDR3 extends over 16 amino acids. Germline loops: CDR1 LNHNV, CDR2 YYDKDF (reference sequence). The CDR3 DNA follows: TGTGCCACCAGCAGAGATCTCACAGGGATAAATGAAAAACTGTTTTTT. Translating it yields CATSRDLTGINEKLFF.

The rearrangement links TRBV6-1 to TRBJ2-7, with 8 positions matching TRBD2. The trim removed 6 bases at V and 5 bases at J, leaving 9 bases unmatched. Germline V gene sequence: CDR1 MNHNS, CDR2 SASEGT. The CDR3 is made up of 14 amino acids. CDR3 coding DNA: TGTGCCAGCAGATCCTCGGGAGGGTCCGACGAGCAGTACTTC. Protein sequence: CASRSSGGSDEQYF.

This chain joins TRBV19 and TRBJ1-6; D is uncertain. Trimming stripped 6 bases from V and 3 bases from J, with 9 bases between. This CDR3 contains 14 residues. The germline V gene has CDR1 LNHDA and CDR2 SQIVND (reference sequence). The CDR3 nucleotides read TGTGCCAGTAGCCGTAGTTTCTATAATTCACCCCTCCACTTT. As protein: CASSRSFYNSPLHF.

This clone showed up just once. J is TRBJ1-5 and V is TRBV6-5; tentative D call: TRBD1 (6 bases). Looked up from germline, CDR1 is MNHEY and CDR2 is SVGAGI. The germline V and J ends were trimmed by 6 bases and 2 bases, with 8 bases remaining between them. CDR3 length: 13 residues. Written as DNA, the CDR3 is TGTGCCAGCAGAGGGGGTGGCAATCAGCCCCAGCATTTT. It translates to CASRGGGNQPQHF.

This clone was observed a single time. The rearrangement joins TRBV5-1 to TRBJ2-3; D possibly corresponds to TRBD1 (8 bases). CDR1 and CDR2 (germline): SGHRS, YFSETQ. V lost 2 bases and J lost 4, with 20 bases in between. The CDR3 loop spans 17 amino acids. The CDR3 is CASSFTPGGGRSDTQYF. The CDR3 coding sequence is TGCGCCAGCAGCTTCACCCCAGGGGGCGGGAGATCAGATACGCAGTATTTT.

The genes are TRBV9 and TRBJ2-4; D remains unclear. CDR1 is SGDLS and CDR2 is YYNGEE in the germline V gene. V lost 0 bases and J 3 bases, leaving 13 bases between the germline ends. CDR3 length equals 16 residues. CDR3: CASSVADSRDKNIQYF. Written as DNA, the CDR3 is TGTGCCAGCAGCGTAGCAGACTCCAGAGACAAAAACATTCAGTACTTC.

The chain joins TRBV29-1 to TRBJ1-2; no clear D. The CDR3 runs to 13 residues. CDR1 and CDR2 from the germline V gene are SQVTM and ANQGSEA. V was shortened by 6 bases and J by 5 bases, with 16 bases between the two germline ends. CDR3 nucleotides: TGCAGCGTCTCGACTGAAACCTCTTATGGCTACACCTTC. Translating gives CSVSTETSYGYTF.

The V gene is TRBV11-3, the J gene TRBJ2-1, with 8 bases that match TRBD2. From germline, CDR1 is SGHNT and CDR2 YENEEA. The length of the CDR3 is 14 residues. V was clipped by 6 bases and J by 4 bases; unmatched bases: 5. DNA of the CDR3: TGTGCCAGCAGTACTAGCGGAGTGTACAATGAGCAGTTCTTC. It yields the protein CASSTSGVYNEQFF.

The chain links TRBV5-4 to TRBJ2-7; 10 positions match TRBD1. CDR1 is SGHNT, CDR2 YYREEE, per germline (reference sequence). The length of the CDR3 is 13 residues. Trimming at V came to 9 bases and at J to 3 bases, leaving 6 bases not matched to a gene. In DNA, the CDR3 is TGTGCCACCGGGACAGGGGTCCGCTACGAGCAGTACTTC. This codes for CATGTGVRYEQYF.

This chain joins TRBV5-1 and TRBJ2-7, with 12 bases fitting TRBD1. J lost 6 bases, V lost 4 bases, and 5 bases had no gene match. Germline lookup yields CDR1 SGHRS and CDR2 YFSETQ. The CDR3 consists of 14 residues. CDR3 DNA: TGCGCCAGCAGCGGCGGGACAGGGGGCCTCGAGCAGTACTTC. As protein: CASSGGTGGLEQYF.